The 4 T cell receptor beta chains below were found in one sample sequenced in a study of metastatic and nonmetastatic thyroid tumors. MiXCR re-clonotyped the PCR reads for TCRdb. Of 84,000 or so clones listed, 8% to 9.5% are singletons. No patient had received any treatment before thyroid surgery. The sample taken for sequencing was blood. All receptors come from a female donor with papillary thyroid cancer or a benign thyroid nodule (not recorded which). Some clones in this sample may be carry-over from other donors' samples.

In nucleotides, the CDR3 is TGTGCCAGCAGCGTAGGGGTGGGAACAGACACTGAAGCTTTCTTT. Protein product: CASSVGVGTDTEAFF. The chain has TRBV9 and TRBJ1-1; no clear D. Deletions cut 0 bases from V and 3 bases from J, with 12 bases between. The CDR3 consists of 15 residues. Per germline, CDR1 SGDLS and CDR2 YYNGEE.

This clone has just a few counts. The genes are TRBV9 and TRBJ1-1; possibly TRBD1 for D (6 bases). The CDR3 runs 15 residues. From germline, CDR1 is SGDLS and CDR2 YYNGEE. The V end was cut by 0 bases, the J end by 1 base, with 10 bases between. In nucleotides, the CDR3 is TGTGCCAGCAGCGTAGGAGGGGGGGCGAACACTGAAGCTTTCTTT. Its protein product is CASSVGGGANTEAFF. The full variable domain, rest sourced from reference TRBV9 and TRBJ1-1, is DSGVTQTPKHLITATGQRVTLRCSPRSGDLSVYWYQQSLDQGLQFLIQYYNGEERAKGNILERFSAQQFPDLHSELNLSSLELGDSALYFCASSVGGGANTEAFFGQGTRLTVV.

This clone showed up many times. The chain recombines TRBV6-5 with TRBJ1-6; D is uncertain. The CDR3 contains 18 residues. The V gene's germline CDR1 is MNHEY and CDR2 SVGAGI. Deletions cut 2 bases from V and 0 bases from J, with 14 bases between. The CDR3 loop is CASSYEWRASSYNSPLHF. The DNA for the CDR3 is TGTGCCAGCAGTTACGAGTGGAGAGCTAGCTCCTATAATTCACCCCTCCACTTT.

This clone was observed many times. The CDR3 nucleotides read TGTGCCAGCAGTTCCGACAGGGAGGGCGAAAAACTGTTTTTT. This translates into CASSSDREGEKLFF. The chain carries TRBV28 and TRBJ1-4; TRBD1 aligns across 7 bases. Germline V gives CDR1 MDHEN, CDR2 SYDVKM. The ends lost 4 bases at V and 8 bases at J; junction bases unmatched: 7. The CDR3 extends over 14 amino acids.